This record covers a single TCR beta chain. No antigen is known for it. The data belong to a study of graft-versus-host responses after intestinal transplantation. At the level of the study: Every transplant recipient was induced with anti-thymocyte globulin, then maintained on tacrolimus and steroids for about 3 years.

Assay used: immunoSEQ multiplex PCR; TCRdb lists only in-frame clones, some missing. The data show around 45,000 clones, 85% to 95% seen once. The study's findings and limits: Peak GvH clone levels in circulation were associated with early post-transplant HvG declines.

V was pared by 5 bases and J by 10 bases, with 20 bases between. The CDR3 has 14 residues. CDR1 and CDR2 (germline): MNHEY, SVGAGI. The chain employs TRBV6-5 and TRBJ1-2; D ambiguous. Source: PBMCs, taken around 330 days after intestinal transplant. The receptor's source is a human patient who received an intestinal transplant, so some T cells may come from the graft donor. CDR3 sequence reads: CASSHRPGQADYTF. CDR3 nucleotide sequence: TGTGCCAGCAGTCACCGGCCGGGCCAAGCTGACTACACCTTC.